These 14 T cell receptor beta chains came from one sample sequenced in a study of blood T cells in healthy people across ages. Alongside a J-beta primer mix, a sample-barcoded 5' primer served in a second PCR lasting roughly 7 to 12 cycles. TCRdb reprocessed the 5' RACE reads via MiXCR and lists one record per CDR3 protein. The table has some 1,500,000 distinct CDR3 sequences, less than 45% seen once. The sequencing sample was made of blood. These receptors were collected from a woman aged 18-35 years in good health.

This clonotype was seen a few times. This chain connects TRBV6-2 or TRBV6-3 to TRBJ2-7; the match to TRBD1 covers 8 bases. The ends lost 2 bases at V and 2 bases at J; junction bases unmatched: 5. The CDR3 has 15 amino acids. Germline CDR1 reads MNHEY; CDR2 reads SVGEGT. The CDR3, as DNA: TGTGCCAGCAGTTACCCGGGACAGGTCACCTACGAGCAGTACTTC. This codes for CASSYPGQVTYEQYF.

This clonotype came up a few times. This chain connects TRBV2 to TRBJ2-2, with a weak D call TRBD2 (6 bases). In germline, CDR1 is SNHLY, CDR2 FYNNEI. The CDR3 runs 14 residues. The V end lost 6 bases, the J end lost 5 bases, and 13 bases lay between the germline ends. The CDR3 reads CASRRDLRTGELFF. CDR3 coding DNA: TGTGCCAGCAGGCGGGACCTCCGAACCGGGGAGCTGTTTTTT.

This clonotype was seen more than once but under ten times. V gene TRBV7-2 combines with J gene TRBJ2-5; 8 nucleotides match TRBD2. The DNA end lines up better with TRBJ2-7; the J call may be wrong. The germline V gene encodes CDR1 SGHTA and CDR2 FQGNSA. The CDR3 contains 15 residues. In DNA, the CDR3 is TGTGCCAGCAGCTTCTCAGGTAGCGGGATGTACGAGCAGTACTTC. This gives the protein CASSFSGSGMYEQYF.

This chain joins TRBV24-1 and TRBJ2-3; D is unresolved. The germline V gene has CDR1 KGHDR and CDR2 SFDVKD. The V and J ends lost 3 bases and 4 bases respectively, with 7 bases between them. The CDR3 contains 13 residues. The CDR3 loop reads CATSDRDADTQYF. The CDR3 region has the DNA TGTGCCACCAGTGATAGAGACGCAGATACGCAGTATTTT.

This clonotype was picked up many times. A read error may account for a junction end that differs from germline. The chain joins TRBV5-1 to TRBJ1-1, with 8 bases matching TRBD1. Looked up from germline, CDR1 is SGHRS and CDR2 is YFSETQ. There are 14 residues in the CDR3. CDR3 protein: CASSPGQVNTEAFF. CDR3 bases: TGTGCCAGCAGTCCGGGACAGGTGAACACTGAAGCTTTCTTT. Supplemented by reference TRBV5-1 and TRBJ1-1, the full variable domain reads KAGVTQTPRYLIKTRGQQVTLSCSPISGHRSVSWYQQTPGQGLQFLFEYFSETQRNKGNFPGRFSGRQFSNSRSEMNVSTLELGDSALYLCASSPGQVNTEAFFGQGTRLTVV.

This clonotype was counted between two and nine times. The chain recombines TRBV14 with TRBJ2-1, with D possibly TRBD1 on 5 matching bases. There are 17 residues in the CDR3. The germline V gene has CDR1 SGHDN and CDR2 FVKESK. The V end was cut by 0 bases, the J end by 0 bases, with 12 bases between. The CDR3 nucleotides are TGTGCCAGCAGCCAAGACGTGGGGCTGAGCTCCTACAATGAGCAGTTCTTC. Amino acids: CASSQDVGLSSYNEQFF.

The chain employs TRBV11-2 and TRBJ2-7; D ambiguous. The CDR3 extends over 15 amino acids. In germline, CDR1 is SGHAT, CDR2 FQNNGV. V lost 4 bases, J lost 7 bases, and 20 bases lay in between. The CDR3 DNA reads TGTGCCAGCAGCTCCCTAGTTGTCTCCTACAATGAGCAGTACTTC. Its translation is CASSSLVVSYNEQYF.

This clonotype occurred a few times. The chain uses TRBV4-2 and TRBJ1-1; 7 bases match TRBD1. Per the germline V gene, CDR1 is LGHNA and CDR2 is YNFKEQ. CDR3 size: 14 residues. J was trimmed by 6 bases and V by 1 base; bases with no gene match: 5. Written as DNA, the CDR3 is TGTGCCAGCAGCCAAGTCGAGACAGGGCCTGAAGCTTTCTTT. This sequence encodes CASSQVETGPEAFF.

The CDR3 reads CSARREGLRNEQFF. DNA for the CDR3: TGCAGTGCTAGGCGGGAGGGCCTAAGAAATGAGCAGTTCTTC. This chain joins TRBV20-1 and TRBJ2-1; TRBD2 aligns across 9 bases. Germline CDR1 and CDR2: DFQATT and SNEGSKA (reference sequence). The junction had 7 bases not matched to a gene; V was cut back by 3 bases and J by 7 bases. The CDR3 runs 14 residues.

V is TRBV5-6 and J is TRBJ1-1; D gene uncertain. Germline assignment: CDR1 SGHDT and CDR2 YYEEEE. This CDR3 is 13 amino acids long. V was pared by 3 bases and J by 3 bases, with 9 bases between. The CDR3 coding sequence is TGTGCCAGCAGCTGCATTGGGGACACTGAAGCTTTCTTT. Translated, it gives CASSCIGDTEAFF.

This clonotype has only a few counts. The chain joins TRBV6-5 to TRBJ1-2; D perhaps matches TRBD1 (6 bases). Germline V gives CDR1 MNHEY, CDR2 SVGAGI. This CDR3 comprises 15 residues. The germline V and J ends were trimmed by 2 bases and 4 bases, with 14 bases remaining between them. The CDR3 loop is CASSYDGGAGYGYTF. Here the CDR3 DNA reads TGTGCCAGCAGTTACGATGGGGGCGCTGGCTATGGCTACACCTTC.

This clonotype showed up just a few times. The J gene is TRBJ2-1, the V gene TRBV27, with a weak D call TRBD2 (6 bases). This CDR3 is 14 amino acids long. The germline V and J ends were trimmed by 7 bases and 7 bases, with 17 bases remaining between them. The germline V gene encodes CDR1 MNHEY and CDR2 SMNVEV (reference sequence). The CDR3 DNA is TGTGCCAGCACGGGTGGAGGGGTACGTAATGAGCAGTTCTTC. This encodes CASTGGGVRNEQFF.

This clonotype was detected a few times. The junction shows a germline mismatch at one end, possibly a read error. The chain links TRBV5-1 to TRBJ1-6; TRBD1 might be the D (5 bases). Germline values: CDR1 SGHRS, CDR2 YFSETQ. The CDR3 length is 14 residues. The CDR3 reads CASSLDTDNSPLHF. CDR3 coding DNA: TGCGCCAGCAGTTTGGACACGGATAATTCACCCCTCCACTTT.

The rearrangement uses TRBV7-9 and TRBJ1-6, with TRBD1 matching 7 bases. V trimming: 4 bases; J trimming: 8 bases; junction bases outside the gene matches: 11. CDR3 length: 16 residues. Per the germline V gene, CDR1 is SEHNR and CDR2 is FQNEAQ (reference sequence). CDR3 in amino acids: CASSSLRQGGDSPLHF. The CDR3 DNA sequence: TGTGCCAGCAGCTCCCTTAGACAGGGTGGCGATTCACCCCTCCACTTT.